These T cell receptor beta chains were read from a single sample in a study of shared clonotypes between healthy human individuals. Some clones are missing from TCRdb's copy, which holds only in-frame ones; the method was immunoSEQ multiplex PCR. The repertoire holds about 500,000 clones, with roughly three quarters as singletons. Source material: PBMCs. The receptors were sampled from a woman aged 40 to 49 in good health. Some clones in this sample may be carry-over from other donors' samples. The CDR3 runs from the conserved cysteine through the conserved F or W. Each record gives: J gene, V gene, D gene, clone size, CDR3 DNA, CDR3 protein. The D gene is left open where the match is weak. Size values are once, few and many counts, or a class for expanded clones, and some rows have none.

>TRBJ2-7|TRBV18|TRBD2|.
TGTGCCAGCTCACCCCGTGAGCGGGAGGGGAAATCCTACGAGCAGTACTTC
CASSPREREGKSYEQYF
>TRBJ2-7|TRBV30|.|.
TGTGCCTGGAGTGTAGGTCTGGACTTATACGAGCAGTACTTC
CAWSVGLDLYEQYF
>TRBJ2-1|TRBV29-1|.|.
TGCAGCGCCGGGGAACCTTACAATGAGCAGTTCTTC
CSAGEPYNEQFF
>TRBJ1-5|TRBV28|.|.
TGTGCCAGCAGGGACAGCCCGAATCAGCCCCAGCATTTT
CASRDSPNQPQHF
>TRBJ1-6|TRBV11-2|.|few
TGTGCCAGCAGCTTAGGGACCTCACCCCTCCACTTT
CASSLGTSPLHF
>TRBJ2-1|TRBV7-3|TRBD2|.
TGTGCCAGCAGCTTAGGCGGGAGCCAGCAGTTCTTC
CASSLGGSQQFF
>TRBJ1-2|TRBV10-3|.|once
TGTGCCATCAGTGAAGGGGGGCGCGGATATGGCTACACCTTC
CAISEGGRGYGYTF
>TRBJ1-3|TRBV4-1|.|.
TGCGCCAGCAGCCAACAGGGCCTCTCTGGAAACACCATATATTTT
CASSQQGLSGNTIYF
>TRBJ2-1|TRBV5-4|TRBD2|.
TGTGCCAGCAGCATAGGGACTAGCGGGCCTTCCTACGATGAGCAGTTCTTC
CASSIGTSGPSYDEQFF
>TRBJ2-6|TRBV2|.|.
TGTGCCAGCAGTGCGGGCAGGGGCTCTGGGGCCAACGTCCTGACTTTC
CASSAGRGSGANVLTF
>TRBJ2-6|TRBV30|TRBD2|.
TGTGCCTGGAGTGTAACCCAAACTAGCGGGAGGGCTGGGGCCAACGTCCTGACTTTC
CAWSVTQTSGRAGANVLTF
>TRBJ1-5|TRBV6-5|.|.
TGTGCCAGCAGTTATGGACAGCTAGGGCCCCAGCATTTT
CASSYGQLGPQHF
>TRBJ2-7|TRBV30|TRBD2|many
TGTGCCTGGACCCCCGGGACTAGGCCCGGTTCGGAGCAGTACTTC
CAWTPGTRPGSEQYF
>TRBJ1-2|TRBV28|.|many
TGTGCCAGCACCTTAAGGGGGGGCTATGGCTACACCTTC
CASTLRGGYGYTF
>TRBJ2-7|TRBV21-1|.|.
TGTGCCAGCAGCATGAGGAGGTGGGACAGGGGCGAAGGGTCCTACGAGCAGTACTTC
CASSMRRWDRGEGSYEQYF
>TRBJ1-1|TRBV28|.|.
TGTGCCAGCAGTCAACTCGACGGCAACACTGAAGCTTTCTTT
CASSQLDGNTEAFF
>TRBJ1-2|TRBV28|.|many
TGTGCCAGCAGTACACAGGCGAGCTATGGCTACACCTTC
CASSTQASYGYTF
>TRBJ2-2|TRBV5-4|.|.
TGTGCCAGCAGCTTGGGTCTGGGGCCCGGGGCCGGGGAGCTGTTTTTT
CASSLGLGPGAGELFF
>TRBJ2-3|TRBV5-1|TRBD1|.
TGCGCCAGCAGCTTGGGAGCCGGACAGGGCGCCACAGATACGCAGTATTTT
CASSLGAGQGATDTQYF
>TRBJ1-2|TRBV5-1|TRBD1|.
TGCGCCAGCAGCCCCGGACAGGGTGAGACATGGAGCTACACCTTC
CASSPGQGETWSYTF
>TRBJ2-2|TRBV5-1|TRBD2|.
TGCGCCAGCAGCCCCAGCGGGACTAGCGTTGGCGGGGAGCTGTTTTTT
CASSPSGTSVGGELFF
>TRBJ1-1|TRBV2|.|.
TGTGCCAGTTCAACAGGGTTGTCTGAAGCTTTCTTT
CASSTGLSEAFF
>TRBJ2-3|TRBV5-1|TRBD2|.
TGCGCCAGCAGCTTGCGGGAGGGGGCAGATACGCAGTATTTT
CASSLREGADTQYF
>TRBJ1-2|TRBV30|.|.
TGTGCCTGGGCAACTCCGGGTGGCTACACCTTC
CAWATPGGYTF
>TRBJ2-1|TRBV5-1|TRBD1|.
TGCGCCAGCAGCCTGGGACAGAACTACAATGAGCAGTTCTTC
CASSLGQNYNEQFF
>TRBJ2-1|TRBV5-1|TRBD2|few
TGCGCCAGCAGCTATATAGCGGGGGGGAACAATGAGCAGTTCTTC
CASSYIAGGNNEQFF
>TRBJ2-1|TRBV6-6|.|.
TGTGCCAGCAGTTACCCTACCAATGAGCAGTTCTTC
CASSYPTNEQFF
>TRBJ2-5|TRBV18|.|.
TGTGCCAGCTCAAGGGGCCCCTCCGCCGGAGAGACCCAGTACTTC
CASSRGPSAGETQYF
>TRBJ2-5|TRBV11-2|.|.
TGTGCCAGCAGGGCCAGGGCCTACTCAGAGACCCAGTACTTC
CASRARAYSETQYF
>TRBJ2-1|TRBV19|.|.
TGTGCCAGTAGTATAGCCCCGCCGGGAGCGGCTTACAATGAGCAGTTCTTC
CASSIAPPGAAYNEQFF
>TRBJ2-1|TRBV30|TRBD2|.
TGTGCCTGGAGGGACCTCCGGGCGGGAGTCGGTGAGCAGTTCTTC
CAWRDLRAGVGEQFF
>TRBJ2-7|TRBV6-1|.|few
TGTGCCAGCTTTAGCCCGGGGCTCTCCTACGAGCAGTACTTC
CASFSPGLSYEQYF
>TRBJ2-3|TRBV29-1|TRBD2|.
TGCAGCCAAACCCAGGGACTAGCGGCAGACGAGACCGCAAATACGCAGTATTTT
CSQTQGLAADETANTQYF
>TRBJ1-2|TRBV6-1|TRBD1|once
TGTGCCAGCAACCCAGTCTCCGGGACAGGGTTGAGCTACACCTTC
CASNPVSGTGLSYTF
>TRBJ2-1|TRBV19|.|.
TGTGCCAGTAGTATCTTGACTACCAACTCCTACAATGAGCAGTTCTTC
CASSILTTNSYNEQFF
>TRBJ2-7|TRBV7-8|.|.
TGTGCCAGCAGCTCCCTAGGGACCTACGAGCAGTACTTC
CASSSLGTYEQYF
>TRBJ1-5|TRBV18|.|many
TGTGCCAGCTCACCACGCGGGGACAAGAATCAGCCCCAGCATTTT
CASSPRGDKNQPQHF
>TRBJ1-1|TRBV25-1|.|.
TGTGCCAGCAGTGCCGACAGGAACACTGAAGCTTTCTTT
CASSADRNTEAFF
>TRBJ2-7|TRBV6-5|TRBD1|many
TGTGCCAGCAGTTTGGACAGGGGGCCCTACGAGCAGTACTTC
CASSLDRGPYEQYF
>TRBJ2-5|TRBV7-9|.|.
TGTGCCAGCGGCTTAGCGACCGAGACCCAGTACTTC
CASGLATETQYF
>TRBJ2-3|TRBV29-1|.|.
TGCAGCGTTGGAGAAGGGGAGGGCACAGATACGCAGTATTTT
CSVGEGEGTDTQYF
>TRBJ2-5|TRBV28|TRBD2|.
TGTGCCAGCAGTGTCGCGGGAGCGGGAGAACTGGAGACCCAGTACTTC
CASSVAGAGELETQYF
>TRBJ1-5|TRBV27|.|.
TGTGCCAGCGGCCCCCGAGGGGGGGCGGACCAGCCCCAGCATTTT
CASGPRGGADQPQHF